The rows below give T cell receptor beta chains drawn from one sample of a study of identical twins. TCRdb passed the 5' RACE reads through MiXCR, listing each CDR3 protein once. The sample lists 650,000 to 750,000 distinct CDR3 sequences, around 20% occurring once. This sample was shared with a second study, whose subject was T cells expressing NK-cell markers.

Input material: PBMCs. These receptors were obtained from a woman in her late teens or twenties in good health. CDR3s leave out the opening cysteine and the closing phenylalanine or tryptophan.

j_call: TRBJ1-1; cdr3_length: 10; v_call: TRBV20-1; cdr3_aa: SARGETTEAF
j_call: TRBJ2-5; cdr3_length: 13; v_call: TRBV30; cdr3_aa: AWSHSGRRGETQY
j_call: TRBJ2-4; cdr3_length: 11; v_call: TRBV12-3/TRBV12-4; cdr3_aa: ASTPGVGNIQY
j_call: TRBJ1-6; cdr3_length: 11; v_call: TRBV12-3/TRBV12-4; cdr3_aa: ASSLEQRSPLH
j_call: TRBJ2-5; cdr3_length: 12; v_call: TRBV5-1; cdr3_aa: ASSVDSLVGTQY
j_call: TRBJ1-2; cdr3_length: 11; v_call: TRBV12-3/TRBV12-4; cdr3_aa: ASSLNPTIGYT
j_call: TRBJ2-7; cdr3_length: 13; v_call: TRBV5-5; cdr3_aa: ASSLWAGLSYEQY
j_call: TRBJ2-7; cdr3_length: 14; v_call: TRBV7-2; cdr3_aa: ASSLIGTSGIDEQY
j_call: TRBJ2-1; cdr3_length: 9; v_call: TRBV10-3; cdr3_aa: AISVFNEQF
j_call: TRBJ1-6; cdr3_length: 10; v_call: TRBV20-1; cdr3_aa: SAREGQAPLH
j_call: TRBJ2-7; cdr3_length: 10; v_call: TRBV20-1; cdr3_aa: SAEGAAYEQY
j_call: TRBJ1-1; cdr3_length: 12; v_call: TRBV7-2; cdr3_aa: ASRKTGMNTEAF
j_call: TRBJ2-7; cdr3_length: 14; v_call: TRBV5-6; cdr3_aa: GSGEGPPWLMIEQY
j_call: TRBJ2-3; cdr3_length: 14; v_call: TRBV3-1; cdr3_aa: ASSQAWASSTDTQY
j_call: TRBJ2-2; cdr3_length: 12; v_call: TRBV5-1; cdr3_aa: ASGTGELDGELF
j_call: TRBJ2-1; cdr3_length: 14; v_call: TRBV23-1; cdr3_aa: ASSQSGGRTYNEQF
j_call: TRBJ2-3; cdr3_length: 12; v_call: TRBV4-2; cdr3_aa: ASSQGTSSTSQY
j_call: TRBJ2-3; cdr3_length: 13; v_call: TRBV6-4; cdr3_aa: ASSDGTGGTDTQY
j_call: TRBJ2-1; cdr3_length: 13; v_call: TRBV6-4; cdr3_aa: ASTPDSSGDNEQF
j_call: TRBJ2-3; cdr3_length: 9; v_call: TRBV29-1; cdr3_aa: SVALRDTQY
j_call: TRBJ2-3; cdr3_length: 13; v_call: TRBV10-3; cdr3_aa: AISALAGSPDTQY
j_call: TRBJ2-7; cdr3_length: 11; v_call: TRBV5-1; cdr3_aa: ASSLEQTYEQY
j_call: TRBJ2-3; cdr3_length: 13; v_call: TRBV6-5; cdr3_aa: ASSYAGAGTDTQY
j_call: TRBJ1-1; cdr3_length: 11; v_call: TRBV12-3/TRBV12-4; cdr3_aa: ASSQDRRTEAF
j_call: TRBJ2-1; cdr3_length: 14; v_call: TRBV7-3; cdr3_aa: ASSLMFGDSYNEQF
j_call: TRBJ2-5; cdr3_length: 13; v_call: TRBV20-1; cdr3_aa: SAKSGERGQETQY
j_call: TRBJ1-1; cdr3_length: 12; v_call: TRBV7-2; cdr3_aa: ASSLQQGRTEAF
j_call: TRBJ2-7; cdr3_length: 10; v_call: TRBV6-5; cdr3_aa: ASRETGDEQY
j_call: TRBJ1-1; cdr3_length: 9; v_call: TRBV5-6; cdr3_aa: ASMDGGEAF
j_call: TRBJ2-7; cdr3_length: 13; v_call: TRBV10-3; cdr3_aa: AISEGSGGSYEQY
j_call: TRBJ2-5; cdr3_length: 12; v_call: TRBV12-3/TRBV12-4; cdr3_aa: ASSPRQGKETQY
j_call: TRBJ2-7; cdr3_length: 10; v_call: TRBV20-1; cdr3_aa: SARLHSYEQY
j_call: TRBJ2-2; cdr3_length: 9; v_call: TRBV20-1; cdr3_aa: SARSRTELF
j_call: TRBJ2-2; cdr3_length: 14; v_call: TRBV10-2; cdr3_aa: ASRALTSGNTGELF
j_call: TRBJ2-5; cdr3_length: 12; v_call: TRBV5-1; cdr3_aa: ASSAQGGEETQY
j_call: TRBJ2-7; cdr3_length: 13; v_call: TRBV5-1; cdr3_aa: ASSLDAGRVLEQY
j_call: TRBJ1-4; cdr3_length: 12; v_call: TRBV5-5; cdr3_aa: ASRRQAGLEKLF
j_call: TRBJ2-2; cdr3_length: 14; v_call: TRBV12-3/TRBV12-4; cdr3_aa: ASSPRSSGSAGELF
j_call: TRBJ2-1; cdr3_length: 9; v_call: TRBV6-5; cdr3_aa: ASSYSAEQF
j_call: TRBJ2-3; cdr3_length: 13; v_call: TRBV24-1; cdr3_aa: ATSDPVTLGDTQY
j_call: TRBJ2-3; cdr3_length: 17; v_call: TRBV18; cdr3_aa: ASSPILGRLAGTTDTQY
j_call: TRBJ2-1; cdr3_length: 11; v_call: TRBV7-2; cdr3_aa: ASSFTKSGEQF
j_call: TRBJ2-5; cdr3_length: 14; v_call: TRBV6-5; cdr3_aa: ASSYGGQGVLETQY
j_call: TRBJ2-5; cdr3_length: 13; v_call: TRBV24-1; cdr3_aa: ATSDTSGSGETQY
j_call: TRBJ2-1; cdr3_length: 9; v_call: TRBV10-3; cdr3_aa: ATRPLYEQF
j_call: TRBJ2-3; cdr3_length: 15; v_call: TRBV6-5; cdr3_aa: ASSYAIGSSSTDTQY
j_call: TRBJ2-3; cdr3_length: 15; v_call: TRBV27; cdr3_aa: ASSPGTSGRNWGTQY
j_call: TRBJ2-1; cdr3_length: 15; v_call: TRBV4-3; cdr3_aa: ASSQPGGFSSYNEQF
j_call: TRBJ2-7; cdr3_length: 13; v_call: TRBV6-2/TRBV6-3; cdr3_aa: ASSLDPDRSYEQY
j_call: TRBJ2-7; cdr3_length: 11; v_call: TRBV3-1; cdr3_aa: ASRGGQTYEQY
j_call: TRBJ2-3; cdr3_length: 14; v_call: TRBV7-2; cdr3_aa: ASSRGSGRGGDTQY
j_call: TRBJ2-7; cdr3_length: 12; v_call: TRBV10-2; cdr3_aa: ASVRENYGYEQY
j_call: TRBJ2-3; cdr3_length: 12; v_call: TRBV14; cdr3_aa: ASSPSLVADTQY
j_call: TRBJ2-4; cdr3_length: 12; v_call: TRBV29-1; cdr3_aa: SVATGSGWDIQY
j_call: TRBJ1-2; cdr3_length: 14; v_call: TRBV20-1; cdr3_aa: SAPPGTGGAGHGYT